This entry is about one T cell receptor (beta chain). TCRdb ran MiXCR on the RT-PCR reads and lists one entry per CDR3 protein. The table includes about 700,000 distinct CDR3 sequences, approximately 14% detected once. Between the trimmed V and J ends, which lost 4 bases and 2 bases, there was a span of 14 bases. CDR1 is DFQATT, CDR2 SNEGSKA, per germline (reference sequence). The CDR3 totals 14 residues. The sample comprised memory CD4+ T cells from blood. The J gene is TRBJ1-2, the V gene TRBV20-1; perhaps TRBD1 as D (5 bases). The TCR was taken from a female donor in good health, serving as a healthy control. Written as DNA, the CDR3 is TGCAGTGCTACCGAAGACAGCCTAAACTATGGCTACACCTTC. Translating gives CSATEDSLNYGYTF.